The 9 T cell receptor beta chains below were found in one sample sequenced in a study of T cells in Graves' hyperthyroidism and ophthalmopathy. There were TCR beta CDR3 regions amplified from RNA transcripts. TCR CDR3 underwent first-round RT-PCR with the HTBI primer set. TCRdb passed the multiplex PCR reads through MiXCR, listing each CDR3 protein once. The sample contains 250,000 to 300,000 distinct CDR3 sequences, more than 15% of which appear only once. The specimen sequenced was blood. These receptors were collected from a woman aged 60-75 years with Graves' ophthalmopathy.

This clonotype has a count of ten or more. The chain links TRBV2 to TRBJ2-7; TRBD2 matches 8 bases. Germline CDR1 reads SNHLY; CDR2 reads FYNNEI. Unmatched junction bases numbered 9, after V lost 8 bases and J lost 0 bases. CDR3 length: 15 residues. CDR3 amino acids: CASSDELADSYEQYF. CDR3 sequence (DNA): TGTGCCAGCTCGGACGAACTAGCGGACTCCTACGAGCAGTACTTC.

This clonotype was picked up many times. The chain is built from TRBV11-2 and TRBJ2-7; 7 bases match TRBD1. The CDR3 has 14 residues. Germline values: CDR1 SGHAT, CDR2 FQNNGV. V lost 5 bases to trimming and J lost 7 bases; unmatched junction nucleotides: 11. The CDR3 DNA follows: TGTGCCAGCAGCCCACTCAGAGGGGGCCGGGAGCAGTACTTC. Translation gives CASSPLRGGREQYF.

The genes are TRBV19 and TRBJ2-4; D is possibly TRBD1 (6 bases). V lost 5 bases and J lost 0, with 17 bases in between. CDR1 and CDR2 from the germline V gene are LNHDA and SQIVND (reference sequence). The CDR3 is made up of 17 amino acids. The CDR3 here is CASSSGTIDLAKNIQYF. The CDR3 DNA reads TGTGCCAGTAGTTCCGGGACAATCGACCTAGCCAAAAACATTCAGTACTTC.

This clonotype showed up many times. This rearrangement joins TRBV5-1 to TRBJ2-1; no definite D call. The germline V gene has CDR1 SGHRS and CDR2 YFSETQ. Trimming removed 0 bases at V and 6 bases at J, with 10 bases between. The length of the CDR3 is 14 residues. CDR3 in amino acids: CASSLGSTPNEQFF. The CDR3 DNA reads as TGCGCCAGCAGCTTGGGGTCGACGCCCAATGAGCAGTTCTTC. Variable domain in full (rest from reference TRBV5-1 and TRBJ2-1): KAGVTQTPRYLIKTRGQQVTLSCSPISGHRSVSWYQQTPGQGLQFLFEYFSETQRNKGNFPGRFSGRQFSNSRSEMNVSTLELGDSALYLCASSLGSTPNEQFFGPGTRLTVL.

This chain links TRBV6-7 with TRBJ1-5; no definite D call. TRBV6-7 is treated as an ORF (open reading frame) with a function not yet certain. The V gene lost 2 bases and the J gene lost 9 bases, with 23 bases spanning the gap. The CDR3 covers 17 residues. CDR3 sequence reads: CASSYPGSVSGSRPQHF. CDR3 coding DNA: TGTGCCAGCAGTTACCCCGGGAGCGTTAGTGGATCAAGGCCCCAGCATTTT.

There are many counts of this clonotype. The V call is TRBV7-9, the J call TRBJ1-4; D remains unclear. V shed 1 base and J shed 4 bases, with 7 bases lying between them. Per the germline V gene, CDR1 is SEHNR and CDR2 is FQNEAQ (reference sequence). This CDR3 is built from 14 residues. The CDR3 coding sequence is TGTGCCAGCAGCTTAGTCCGGGGTAATGAAAAACTGTTTTTT. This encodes CASSLVRGNEKLFF.

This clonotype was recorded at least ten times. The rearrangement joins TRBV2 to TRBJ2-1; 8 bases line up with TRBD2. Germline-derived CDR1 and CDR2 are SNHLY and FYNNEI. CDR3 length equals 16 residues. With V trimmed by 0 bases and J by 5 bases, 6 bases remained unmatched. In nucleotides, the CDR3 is TGTGCCAGCAGTGAAGCACTAGCGGTTCGACACAATGAGCAGTTCTTC. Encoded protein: CASSEALAVRHNEQFF.

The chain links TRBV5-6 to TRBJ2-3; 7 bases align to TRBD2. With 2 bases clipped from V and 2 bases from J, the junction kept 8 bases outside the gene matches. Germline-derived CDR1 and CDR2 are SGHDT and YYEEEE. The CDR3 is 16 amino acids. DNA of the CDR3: TGTGCCAGCAGCTTCCACCTCGGGGGGAACACAGATACGCAGTATTTT. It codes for CASSFHLGGNTDTQYF.

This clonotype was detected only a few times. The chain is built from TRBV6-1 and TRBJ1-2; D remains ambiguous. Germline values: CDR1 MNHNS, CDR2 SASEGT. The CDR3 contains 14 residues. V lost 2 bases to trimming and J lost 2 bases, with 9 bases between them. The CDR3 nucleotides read TGTGCCAGCAGTGAATGGGCAGAGAACTATGGCTACACCTTC. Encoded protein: CASSEWAENYGYTF.